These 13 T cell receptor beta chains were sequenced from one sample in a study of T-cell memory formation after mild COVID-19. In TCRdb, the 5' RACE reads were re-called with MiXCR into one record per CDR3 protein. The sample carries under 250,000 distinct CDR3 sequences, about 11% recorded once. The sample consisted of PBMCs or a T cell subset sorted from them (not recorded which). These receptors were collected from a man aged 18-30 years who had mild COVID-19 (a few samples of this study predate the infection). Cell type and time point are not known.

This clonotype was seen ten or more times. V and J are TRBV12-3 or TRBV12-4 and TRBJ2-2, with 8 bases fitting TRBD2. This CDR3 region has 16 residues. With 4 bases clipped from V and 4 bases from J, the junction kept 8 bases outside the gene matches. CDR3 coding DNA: TGTGCCAGCAGTTCCCATAGCGGGGCAATCACCGGGGAGCTGTTTTTT. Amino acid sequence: CASSSHSGAITGELFF.

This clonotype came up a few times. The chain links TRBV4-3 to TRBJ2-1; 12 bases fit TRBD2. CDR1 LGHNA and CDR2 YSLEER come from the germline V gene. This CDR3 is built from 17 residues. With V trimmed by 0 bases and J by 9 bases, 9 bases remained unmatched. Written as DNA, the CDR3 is TGCGCCAGCAGCCAAGATCCTAGCGGGGGGGCGTTGAGTGAGCAGTTCTTC. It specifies CASSQDPSGGALSEQFF.

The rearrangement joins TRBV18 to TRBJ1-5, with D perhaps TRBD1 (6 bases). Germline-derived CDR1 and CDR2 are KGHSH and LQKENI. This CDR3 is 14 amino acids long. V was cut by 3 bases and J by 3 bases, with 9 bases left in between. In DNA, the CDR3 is TGTGCCAGCTCACCGGGGACATTCAATCAGCCCCAGCATTTT. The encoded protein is CASSPGTFNQPQHF.

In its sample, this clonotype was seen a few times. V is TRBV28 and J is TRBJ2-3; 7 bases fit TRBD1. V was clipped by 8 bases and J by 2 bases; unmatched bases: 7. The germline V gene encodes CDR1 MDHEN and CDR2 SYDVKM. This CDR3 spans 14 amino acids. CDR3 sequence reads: CASEQGTDTDTQYF. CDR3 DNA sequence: TGTGCCAGCGAACAGGGGACGGACACAGATACGCAGTATTTT.

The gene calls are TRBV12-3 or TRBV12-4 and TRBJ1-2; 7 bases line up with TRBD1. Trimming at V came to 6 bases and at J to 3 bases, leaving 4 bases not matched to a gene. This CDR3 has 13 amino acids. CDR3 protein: CASSGDSHYGYTF. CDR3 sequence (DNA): TGTGCCAGCAGCGGGGACAGCCACTATGGCTACACCTTC.

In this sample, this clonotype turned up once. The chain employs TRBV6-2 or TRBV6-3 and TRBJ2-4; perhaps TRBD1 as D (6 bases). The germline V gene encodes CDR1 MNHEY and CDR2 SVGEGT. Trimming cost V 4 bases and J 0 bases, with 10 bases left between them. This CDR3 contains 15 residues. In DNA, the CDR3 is TGTGCCAGCAGTTTCAGGGGCCTAGCCAAAAACATTCAGTACTTC. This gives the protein CASSFRGLAKNIQYF.

CDR3 coding DNA: TGCAGCGTTGACATCGTCTCTGGAAACACCATATATTTT. It translates to CSVDIVSGNTIYF. The rearrangement links TRBV29-1 to TRBJ1-3, with D hard to call. CDR3 length: 13 residues. Trimming stripped 3 bases from V and 0 bases from J, with 6 bases between. The germline gives CDR1 SQVTM, CDR2 ANQGSEA.

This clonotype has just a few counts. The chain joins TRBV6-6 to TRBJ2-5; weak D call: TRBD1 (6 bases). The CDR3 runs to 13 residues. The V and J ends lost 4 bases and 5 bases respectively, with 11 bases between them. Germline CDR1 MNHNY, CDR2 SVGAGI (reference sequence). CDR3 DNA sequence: TGTGCCAGCAGTTGGACAGAGAGGGAGACCCAGTACTTC. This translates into CASSWTERETQYF.

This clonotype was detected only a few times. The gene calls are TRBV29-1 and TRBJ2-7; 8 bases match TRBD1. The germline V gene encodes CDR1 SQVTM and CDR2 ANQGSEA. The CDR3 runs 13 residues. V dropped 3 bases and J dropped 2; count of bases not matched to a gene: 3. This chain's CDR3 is CSVDGQGPYEQYF. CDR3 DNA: TGCAGCGTTGATGGACAGGGCCCCTACGAGCAGTACTTC.

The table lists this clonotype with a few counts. CDR3 sequence (DNA): TGCAGCGTTGAGCGGGGAATCTATGGCTACACCTTC. It is translated as CSVERGIYGYTF. V and J are TRBV29-1 and TRBJ1-2; D remains ambiguous. Per germline, CDR1 SQVTM and CDR2 ANQGSEA. The ends were cut back, 3 bases at V and 4 bases at J, with 9 bases in the middle. The CDR3 has 12 residues.

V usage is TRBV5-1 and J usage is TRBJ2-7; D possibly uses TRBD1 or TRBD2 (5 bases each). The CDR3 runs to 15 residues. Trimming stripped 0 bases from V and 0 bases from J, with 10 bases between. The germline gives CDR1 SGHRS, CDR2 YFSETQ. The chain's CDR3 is CASSLVGASSYEQYF. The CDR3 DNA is TGCGCCAGCAGCTTGGTCGGGGCAAGCTCCTACGAGCAGTACTTC.

This CDR3 is CASSPGWRDNYGYTF. CDR3 in DNA: TGTGCCAGCTCACCAGGTTGGAGGGACAACTATGGCTACACCTTC. The J gene is TRBJ1-2, the V gene TRBV18; the D gene is possibly TRBD1 (5 bases). The CDR3 runs 15 residues. Germline CDR1 is KGHSH and CDR2 is LQKENI. Trimming stripped 2 bases from V and 2 bases from J, with 12 bases between.

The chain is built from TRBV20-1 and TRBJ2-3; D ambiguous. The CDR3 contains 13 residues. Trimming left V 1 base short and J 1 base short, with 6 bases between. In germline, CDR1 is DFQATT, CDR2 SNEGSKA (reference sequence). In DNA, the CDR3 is TGCAGTGCTAGAGGTCGGGGCACAGATACGCAGTATTTT. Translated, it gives CSARGRGTDTQYF.